The subject of this entry is one TCR beta chain. It lacks a known antigen. No quality values exist for individual bases; no much larger clone is one base distant. This specimen belongs to a study of shared clonotypes between healthy human individuals (dated by TCRdb to 2020 to 2021). As for the study more broadly: The cohort comprised a couple of women and a few men aged 18 to 49 years. For each donor, CD4 naive and CD4 memory were each given three plates, CD8 naive was given two plates, and CD8 memory was given one plate. The study deeply sequenced blood TCR repertoires of about 5 healthy adults to estimate repertoire size and the extent of clonotype sharing between individuals. To increase sequencing depth and limit assay-specific biases, different laboratories used diverse techniques to prepare libraries and sequence TCR repertoires. Each donor's leukapheresis produced roughly between roughly 0.85 and 10 billion PBMCs. Study-level results and caveats: Even with the large sequencing depth, rarefaction of the sorted-subset datasets indicated that sequencing was incomplete. Pairwise subsampling indicated that sequencing depth was expected to affect the degree of clonotype sharing among donors. Only blood was sampled, and tissue TCR repertoires likely differ from those in blood. Sharing across several donors was observed for about 5% of naive CD4, over 3% of naive CD8, roughly 2.3% of memory CD4, and less than 0.45% of memory CD8 clonotypes. Naive subsets generally had larger estimated clonotype richness than memory subsets did. Compared with non-shared clonotypes, clonotypes shared by all four sorted-subset donors had higher generation probabilities. Because the study included a small number of donors, the genetic and exposure-history diversity represented was limited.

V trim: 1 base; J trim: 0 bases; unmatched bases: 7. CDR1 MNHEY and CDR2 SMNVEV are derived from the germline V gene (reference sequence). The CDR3 holds 17 amino acids from the cysteine to the phenylalanine. Here the CDR3 DNA is all that survives: 51 bases in frame from base 1. The donors were healthy, HIV-negative adults who had no recently reported acute infections or vaccinations. Every donor was a Caucasian adult residing in Nashville, Tennessee, USA. CD4+ T cells were enriched through magnetic negative selection, after which naive cells were positively selected on CD45RA and the remaining negative fraction served as the memory subset. Blood was obtained by leukapheresis, after which PBMCs were separated by Ficoll-Histopaque density gradient centrifugation and cryopreserved in liquid nitrogen vapor phase. Purity and quantity of every magnetically sorted T cell population were checked by analytical flow cytometry. Each sorted fraction had its genomic DNA isolated and then quantified by UV absorbance on a Nanodrop 2000c.

Using the deep immunoSEQ assay, multiplex PCR amplified TCR CDR3 regions from genomic DNA. Extracted genomic DNA from each cell subset was distributed evenly across all wells of several immunoSEQ 96-well plates, and each plate was treated as a replicate. For sorted subsets, each replicate PCR was loaded with roughly 190 ng genomic DNA, equivalent to 30,000 or so T cell genomes. Purified libraries were measured with a Qubit 3.0 fluorometer, size-checked on a Bioanalyzer 2100, and measured again with the KAPA Library Quantification kit. A separate single-read 150-cycle Illumina NextSeq 550 flow cell was used to sequence each immunoSEQ 96-well plate. In the original analysis: The immunoSEQ output contained only junctional sequences without quality scores, so filtering could not match that applied to full-length reads. Sequences were annotated with PyIR, a Python wrapper for IgBLAST v1.9, using IMGT germline references to assign V/J genes and CDR3. Reads were removed for weak V/J assignments (E-value above 1e-6), missing CDR3, stop codons, out-of-frame junctions, or ambiguous translated residues. V3J clonotypes were defined as sequences sharing an identical inferred V gene, J gene, and CDR3 amino acid sequence. Percentage overlap between repertoires was computed as shared unique clonotypes divided by the size of the smaller repertoire. Three approaches were used to assess repertoire richness: RTK rarefaction, the Chao1 estimator, and Recon v2.1 estimates of unobserved clonotypes. For all TCRbeta clonotypes obtained by the gDNA method from several donors, generation probabilities were computed with OLGA. TCRdb obtained this table from immuneACCESS and retained in-frame rearrangements with V and J assigned. These tables miss some clones; where compared with another copy, unresolved V genes account for less than half of the shortfall, and the remainder is unexplained. The V and J calls and the clone size are those of that table, but D and trimming were determined from the DNA. The sample records over 950,000 clones, roughly 77% of which are singletons. The ten biggest clones cover approximately 0.95% of the sample.

The sequence links TRBV27 to TRBJ2-7; TRBD2 matches 9 bases in the middle. The source is a man aged 18 to 30 in good health. Some clones in this sample may be carry-over from other donors' samples. The sample was memory CD4+ T cells from PBMCs. The cell subset or site label, read with the paper, signifies: CD45RA-negative fraction. The CDR3 corresponds to CASSLYPPSGVSYEQYF. The sequenced DNA is TGTGCCAGCAGTTTATACCCCCCTAGCGGGGTCTCCTACGAGCAGTACTTC.